This is a list of T cell receptor beta chains from one sample in a study of molecular identifiers for immune sequencing clone quantification. TCRdb recomputed calls from the PCR reads with MiXCR, one row per CDR3 protein. The sample records approximately 40,000 distinct CDR3 sequences, roughly 24% being singletons. Material: naive CD8+ T cells from blood, with Jurkat cell RNA spiked in. These receptors all stem from a human donor in good health. Some libraries in this study had Jurkat cell RNA spiked in. Each CDR3 is given with its conserved first and last residue. D genes are given only for firm matches. Clone size is stated in some rows and not others, as once, few, many or a class when expanded.

TRBJ2-7,-,TRBV11-2,-,CASSLGSWISYEQYF,TGTGCCAGCAGCTTAGGTTCCTGGATCTCCTACGAGCAGTACTTC
TRBJ2-7,many,TRBV10-3,-,CAISVGDEQYF,TGTGCCATCTCGGTCGGGGACGAGCAGTACTTC
TRBJ1-3,many,TRBV7-9,-,CASSLDLHPGNTIYF,TGTGCCAGCAGCTTAGATTTGCATCCTGGAAACACCATATATTTT
TRBJ2-7,-,TRBV12-3/TRBV12-4,-,CASKNLGGYEQYF,TGTGCCAGCAAAAACCTTGGGGGCTACGAGCAGTACTTC
TRBJ2-7,few,TRBV5-1,TRBD1,CASSEEQGAYEQYF,TGCGCCAGCAGCGAAGAACAGGGGGCCTACGAGCAGTACTTC
TRBJ1-5,many,TRBV19,TRBD1,CASSASSGGYSNQPQHF,TGTGCCAGTAGTGCATCCTCAGGGGGCTATAGCAATCAGCCCCAGCATTTT
TRBJ1-1,many,TRBV19,-,CASSIGGGSTEAFF,TGTGCCAGTAGCATAGGAGGAGGGAGCACTGAAGCTTTCTTT
TRBJ2-1,few,TRBV28,-,CASTTWSSSRLEQFF,TGTGCCAGCACTACTTGGAGCTCGTCGAGACTTGAGCAGTTCTTC
TRBJ2-3,medium-sized,TRBV7-2,TRBD2,CASSLIIVAGPLSPQYF,TGTGCCAGCAGCTTAATAATTGTAGCGGGGCCTCTTTCCCCCCAGTATTTT
TRBJ2-7,many,TRBV6-5,-,CASSYTNRDEQYF,TGTGCCAGCAGTTACACAAACAGGGACGAGCAGTACTTC
TRBJ2-1,few,TRBV4-3,TRBD2,CASSPGLAGGSEQFF,TGCGCCAGCAGCCCGGGTCTAGCGGGAGGAAGTGAGCAGTTCTTC
TRBJ2-7,many,TRBV27,-,CASSLAGSVHEQYF,TGTGCCAGCAGCCTAGCAGGGTCCGTGCACGAGCAGTACTTC
TRBJ2-3,-,TRBV6-1,-,CASSEGSAGVFTDTQYF,TGTGCCAGCAGTGAAGGTTCGGCGGGTGTCTTCACAGATACGCAGTATTTT
TRBJ1-2,many,TRBV5-1,TRBD1,CASSLEGTGGLLGTF,TGCGCCAGCAGCTTGGAAGGGACAGGAGGTCTATTAGGGACCTTC
TRBJ1-4,-,TRBV27,-,CASSLSVGKSEKLFF,TGTGCCAGCAGTTTATCGGTGGGAAAGAGTGAAAAACTGTTTTTT
TRBJ2-3,many,TRBV27,-,CASSPPGGLTDTQYF,TGTGCCAGCAGTCCCCCGGGGGGCCTCACAGATACGCAGTATTTT
TRBJ2-5,-,TRBV28,-,CASSGLDETQNF,TGTGCCAGCAGCGGCCTGGATGAGACCCAGAACTTC
TRBJ2-3,-,TRBV7-3,TRBD2,CASSSIAGGSDTQYF,TGTGCCAGCAGCTCAATAGCGGGAGGTAGTGATACGCAGTATTTT
TRBJ2-3,many,TRBV4-1,TRBD2,CASSQDETSGMRWDTQYF,TGCGCCAGCAGCCAAGATGAGACTAGCGGGATGCGATGGGATACGCAGTATTTT
TRBJ1-1,-,TRBV29-1,-,CSVEDKGYTEAFF,TGCAGCGTTGAAGACAAGGGATACACTGAAGCTTTCTTT
TRBJ2-1,few,TRBV19,-,CASSMIAGTEQFF,TGTGCCAGTAGCATGATCGCCGGGACAGAGCAGTTCTTC
TRBJ1-1,many,TRBV19,-,CASSIGGTGAFF,TGTGCCAGTAGTATTGGGGGAACCGGAGCTTTCTTT
TRBJ2-7,many,TRBV12-3/TRBV12-4,TRBD1,CASSLGGGPESEQYF,TGTGCCAGCAGTTTAGGAGGGGGCCCCGAGTCCGAGCAGTACTTC
TRBJ2-7,many,TRBV18,-,CASSPDRDRPYEQYF,TGTGCCAGCTCACCGGACCGGGACCGCCCCTACGAGCAGTACTTC
TRBJ2-5,many,TRBV12-3/TRBV12-4,-,CASSLLGTQETQYF,TGTGCCAGCAGTTTACTGGGGACCCAAGAGACCCAGTACTTC
TRBJ1-1,-,TRBV11-2,TRBD1,CASSFKDRAEAFF,TGTGCCAGCAGCTTTAAGGACAGGGCTGAAGCTTTCTTT
TRBJ2-7,-,TRBV11-2,-,CASSLTEQYF,TGTGCCAGCAGCTTAACCGAGCAGTACTTC
TRBJ2-2,many,TRBV6-4,-,CASTQPLTDLEPGELFF,TGTGCCAGCACCCAACCCCTGACCGACCTCGAACCCGGGGAGCTGTTTTTT
TRBJ1-1,few,TRBV5-1,TRBD1,CASSPGQGYTEAFF,TGCGCCAGCAGCCCGGGACAGGGATACACTGAAGCTTTCTTT
TRBJ2-1,many,TRBV13,-,CASSGRGEGYNEQFF,TGTGCCAGCAGCGGCAGGGGGGAGGGCTACAATGAGCAGTTCTTC
TRBJ1-5,many,TRBV4-2,-,CASSQPYAGQPQHF,TGTGCCAGCAGCCAACCTTACGCGGGGCAGCCCCAGCATTTT
TRBJ2-7,-,TRBV4-2,TRBD2,CTSSPEAGPRSYAPYF,TGTACCAGCAGCCCGGAAGCGGGGCCCCGCTCCTACGCGCCGTACTTC
TRBJ1-1,many,TRBV4-3,-,CASSQDLGQNTEAFF,TGCGCCAGCAGCCAAGATTTGGGGCAGAACACTGAAGCTTTCTTT
TRBJ2-6,few,TRBV20-1,TRBD2,CSAQGTSGSSGANVLTF,TGCAGTGCGCAAGGGACTAGCGGGAGCTCTGGGGCCAACGTCCTGACTTTC